These T cell receptor beta chains were read from a single sample in a study of patients and donors after allogeneic stem cell transplantation. TCRdb called the RT-PCR reads again in MiXCR, with one record for every CDR3 protein. Counted here are approximately 200,000 distinct CDR3 sequences, 13% to 15% occurring once; the ten biggest clones make up around a tenth. Sequenced: blood, either unsorted or a sorted T cell fraction (not recorded which). These receptors all come from a human donor who was either an allogeneic HSCT recipient or a stem cell or donor lymphocyte infusion donor (not recorded which). It is not recorded whose cells these are; they may come from a transplant donor. Each CDR3 is given with its conserved first and last residue. Fields, in order: CDR3 protein, CDR3 DNA, J gene, D gene, V gene, clone size. A D gene is named only where the DNA matches it firmly. Only some rows state a clone size, as once, few, many or a class for expanded clones.

CASSPSPTVGEGGYTF | TGTGCCAGCTCACCAAGCCCTACAGTGGGTGAGGGTGGCTACACCTTC | TRBJ1-2 | NA | TRBV18 | NA
CATSTGTGSETQYF | TGTGCCACCAGTACCGGGACAGGGAGTGAGACCCAGTACTTC | TRBJ2-5 | TRBD1 | TRBV24-1 | few
CSAQIQAYEQYF | TGCAGTGCCCAGATACAAGCCTACGAGCAGTACTTC | TRBJ2-7 | NA | TRBV20-1 | few
CSVFGQNIQYF | TGCAGCGTTTTTGGGCAGAACATTCAGTACTTC | TRBJ2-4 | NA | TRBV29-1 | many
CASSQGLAAGANVLTF | TGTGCCAGCAGCCAGGGACTAGCGGCTGGGGCCAACGTCCTGACTTTC | TRBJ2-6 | TRBD2 | TRBV7-8 | few
CASSQIQGPNTEAFF | TGCGCCAGCAGCCAAATACAGGGCCCTAACACTGAAGCTTTCTTT | TRBJ1-1 | NA | TRBV5-1 | NA
CASSRGQGAFQNTEAFF | TGCGCCAGCAGCCGGGGACAGGGGGCATTCCAGAACACTGAAGCTTTCTTT | TRBJ1-1 | TRBD1 | TRBV4-3 | many
CASSLRGGIGEKLFF | TGCGCCAGCAGCCTCCGGGGAGGGATCGGTGAAAAACTGTTTTTT | TRBJ1-4 | NA | TRBV5-1 | few
CASSGGTGISNQPQHF | TGTGCCAGCAGTGGGGGGACGGGGATTAGCAATCAGCCCCAGCATTTT | TRBJ1-5 | NA | TRBV2 | NA
CSARDPSWQGAADTQYF | TGCAGTGCTAGAGATCCAAGTTGGCAGGGGGCCGCAGATACGCAGTATTTT | TRBJ2-3 | TRBD1 | TRBV20-1 | few
CSARGTADTQYF | TGCAGTGCTAGGGGTACAGCAGATACGCAGTATTTT | TRBJ2-3 | NA | TRBV20-1 | many
CATSRDNGGFGHTEAFF | TGTGCCACCAGCAGAGATAACGGGGGTTTTGGGCACACTGAAGCTTTCTTT | TRBJ1-1 | NA | TRBV15 | few
CSALASGSADTQYF | TGCAGTGCTCTGGCTAGCGGGAGTGCAGATACGCAGTATTTT | TRBJ2-3 | TRBD2 | TRBV20-1 | NA
CAWSNQRGVYEQYF | TGTGCCTGGAGTAACCAGCGGGGGGTTTACGAGCAGTACTTC | TRBJ2-7 | TRBD2 | TRBV30 | few
CASSQTGVGEQYF | TGTGCCAGCAGCCAGACAGGGGTAGGCGAGCAGTACTTC | TRBJ2-7 | TRBD1 | TRBV12-3/TRBV12-4 | few
CASSQEGRGVRTDTQYF | TGCGCCAGCAGCCAAGAGGGCAGGGGTGTACGCACAGATACGCAGTATTTT | TRBJ2-3 | NA | TRBV4-1 | NA
CASSEMVPLYTFF | TGTGCCAGCAGTGAAATGGTGCCCCTTTATACGTTCTTC | TRBJ2-1 | NA | TRBV6-1 | few
CASSIVGGAQFF | TGTGCCAGCAGCATCGTCGGGGGGGCGCAGTTCTTC | TRBJ2-1 | TRBD2 | TRBV27 | many
CASSNRDFGGVSYNEQFF | TGTGCCAGCAGCAACAGGGATTTCGGGGGAGTTTCCTACAATGAGCAGTTCTTC | TRBJ2-1 | NA | TRBV11-2 | few
CASSVRVAGELFF | TGTGCCAGCAGCGTCAGGGTCGCCGGGGAGCTGTTTTTT | TRBJ2-2 | NA | TRBV5-6 | few